This T cell receptor beta chain was identified in a study of shared clonotypes between healthy human individuals. The sample holds a few counts of this clone. CDR1 and CDR2 from the germline V gene are SEHNR and FQNEAQ (reference sequence). The CDR3 is 19 amino acids. J gave up 6 bases and V 1 base, and 16 bases lay outside the gene matches. The authors sequenced unsorted PBMC DNA on ten immunoSEQ deep assay plates. Profiled with immunoSEQ multiplex PCR; TCRdb holds only in-frame clones, not every one. The top ten hold around 13% of the sample, which has about 560,000 clones, around 77% seen once. Sequenced input: PBMCs. The receptor comes from a woman between 35 and 50 years old in good health. Some clones in this sample may be carry-over from other donors' samples. The rearrangement uses TRBV7-9 and TRBJ2-3; 10 positions match TRBD2. The CDR3 loop is CASSLDWRSGRGALDTQYF. The CDR3 nucleotides read TGTGCCAGCAGCTTAGACTGGAGAAGCGGGAGGGGTGCCCTGGATACGCAGTATTTT.